This TCR beta chain emerged from a study of T-cell memory formation after mild COVID-19. Note on this clonotype: Its antigen is undetermined.

Study-wide findings and caveats: Second-wave clones reaching peak frequency on day 37 lacked confirmed SARS-CoV-2 specificity. Researchers found some responding clones in pre-infection memory, a sign that cross-reactive memory joined. Contracting clones from day 15 to 85 had balanced CD4/CD8; later expanders favoured CD4+.

5'RACE with constant-segment primers yielded barcoded, UMI-tagged TCR alpha and TCR beta cDNA libraries. TCRdb used MiXCR to reprocess the 5' RACE reads, holding one entry per CDR3 protein. The data show 50,000 or so distinct CDR3 sequences, about 30% seen once. This TCR was sampled from a man aged 18 to 35 who had mild COVID-19 (a few samples of this study predate the infection). Cell type and time point are not known. Sample: PBMCs or a T cell subset sorted from them (not recorded which).

The CDR3 nucleotides read TGTGCCAGCAGCCAAGATAAGGAGGACAGGGTTCTATCCGGGGAGCTGTTTTTT. Translated, it gives CASSQDKEDRVLSGELFF. V is TRBV4-2 and J is TRBJ2-2; 8 bases line up with TRBD1. Germline-derived CDR1 and CDR2 are LGHNA and YNFKEQ. The CDR3 loop spans 18 amino acids. The V and J ends lost 0 bases and 6 bases, in that order; junction bases with no gene match: 12.